This passage covers 24 T cell receptor beta chains from one sample sequenced in a study of beta chain features in type 1 diabetes. The study reverse transcribed the entire isolated RNA, so it sequenced expressed TCRB transcripts. The protocol was immunoSEQ multiplex PCR, while the TCRdb copy is restricted to in-frame clones and leaves out a portion. The sample carries some 500,000 clones, 11% recorded once. Sequenced material: naive CD4+ T cells from blood. These receptors were taken from a young woman in good health.

This clone has just a few counts. The chain carries TRBV7-2 and TRBJ2-1; 8 bases map to TRBD2. Germline assignment: CDR1 SGHTA and CDR2 FQGNSA. V dropped 5 bases and J dropped 2; count of bases not matched to a gene: 5. CDR3 size: 15 residues. The CDR3 coding sequence is TGTGCCAGCAGCCACGGGAGGGTGACCTACAATGAGCAGTTCTTC. This sequence encodes CASSHGRVTYNEQFF.

The sample holds a few counts of this clone. The chain has TRBV6-6 and TRBJ2-7, with D possibly TRBD1 on 5 matching bases. V lost 5 bases and J 1 base, leaving 12 bases between the germline ends. The CDR3 has 14 residues. Germline V gives CDR1 MNHNY, CDR2 SVGAGI (reference sequence). The CDR3 region is CASSGRASSYEQYV. CDR3 DNA sequence: TGTGCCAGCAGTGGCAGGGCCTCGTCCTACGAGCAGTACGTC.

The V and J genes are TRBV5-4 and TRBJ2-2; maybe TRBD2 (5 bases). V gave up 1 base and J gave up 8 bases, with 15 bases separating them. The V gene's germline CDR1 is SGHNT and CDR2 YYREEE (reference sequence). This CDR3 has 15 amino acids. The CDR3 DNA sequence: TGTGCCAGCAGCTTGACTAGTATCCCACAAGGGGAGCTGTTTTTT. Amino acids: CASSLTSIPQGELFF. Variable domain in full (rest from reference TRBV5-4 and TRBJ2-2): ETGVTQSPTHLIKTRGQQVTLRCSSQSGHNTVSWYQQALGQGPQFIFQYYREEENGRGNFPPRFSGLQFPNYSSELNVNALELDDSALYLCASSLTSIPQGELFFGEGSRLTVL.

The V call is TRBV4-3, the J call TRBJ2-3; 9 bases are a match to TRBD2. The CDR3 length is 16 residues. V lost 0 bases and J lost 4; bases outside the gene matches: 5. Germline CDR1 is LGHNA and CDR2 is YSLEER. The CDR3 DNA sequence: TGCGCCAGCAGCCAAGACCACGGGACTAGCTCAGATACGCAGTATTTT. This translates into CASSQDHGTSSDTQYF.

This chain joins TRBV5-4 and TRBJ2-3; no reliable D call. There are 13 residues in the CDR3. Per the germline V gene, CDR1 is SGHNT and CDR2 is YYREEE (reference sequence). The V and J ends lost 0 bases and 8 bases respectively, with 10 bases between them. For the CDR3, the DNA is TGTGCCAGCAGCTTGGAACTATTGGGTACGCAGTATTTT. This gives the protein CASSLELLGTQYF.

The chain links TRBV28 to TRBJ2-3, with 12 positions matching TRBD2. Germline trimming cut 5 bases from V and 0 bases from J; bases unmatched to any gene: 6. The CDR3 is 17 residues long. From germline, CDR1 is MDHEN and CDR2 SYDVKM. The CDR3 reads CASSGWTSGDSTDTQYF. CDR3 DNA sequence: TGTGCCAGCAGTGGATGGACTAGCGGGGACAGCACAGATACGCAGTATTTT.

This clone was seen a handful of times. The chain has TRBV14 and TRBJ2-7; D is perhaps TRBD1 (5 bases). Germline-derived CDR1 and CDR2 are SGHDN and FVKESK. CDR3 size: 15 residues. V gave up 0 bases and J gave up 5 bases, with 14 bases separating them. This chain's CDR3 is CASSQDRAGFNEQYF. The CDR3 DNA sequence: TGTGCCAGCAGCCAAGACCGGGCAGGGTTCAACGAGCAGTACTTC.

The rearrangement uses TRBV19 and TRBJ2-7; 7 nucleotides agree with TRBD2. The germline V gene has CDR1 LNHDA and CDR2 SQIVND (reference sequence). The CDR3 has 14 residues. Trimming took 3 bases from V and 0 from J; bases not matched to a gene: 2. CDR3 in DNA: TGTGCCAGTAGTATGGCTAGCGGCTCCTACGAGCAGTACTTC. Translated: CASSMASGSYEQYF.

The chain links TRBV28 to TRBJ2-7, with D maybe TRBD1 (6 bases). The CDR3 spans 14 residues. Germline CDR1 MDHEN, CDR2 SYDVKM. V lost 4 bases and J 3 bases, leaving 13 bases between the germline ends. The CDR3 coding sequence is TGTGCCAGCAGTTCCGGGACAACCATCTACGAGCAGTACGTC. Protein product: CASSSGTTIYEQYV.

This clone was seen more than once but under ten times. This chain uses TRBV4-3 with TRBJ2-3; the match to TRBD1 covers 9 bases. Germline-derived CDR1 and CDR2 are LGHNA and YSLEER. The length of the CDR3 is 14 residues. V was clipped by 6 bases and J by 4 bases; unmatched bases: 5. The CDR3 nucleotides are TGCGCCAGCAGGGCGAGACAGGGGGCAGATACGCAGTATTTT. This sequence encodes CASRARQGADTQYF.

The J gene is TRBJ2-5, the V gene TRBV14; TRBD2 aligns across 8 bases. The CDR3 totals 17 residues. J gave up 3 bases and V 2 bases, and 11 bases lay outside the gene matches. Germline CDR1 reads SGHDN; CDR2 reads FVKESK. Here the CDR3 DNA reads TGTGCCAGCAGCCAACGCTGGGCCGGCGGGGGGAAAGAGACCCAGTACTTC. Amino acid sequence: CASSQRWAGGGKETQYF.

V usage is TRBV7-3 and J usage is TRBJ2-5; D is possibly TRBD1 or TRBD2 (6 bases each). CDR3 length: 14 residues. With 1 base removed from V and 5 bases from J, the gap between germline ends came to 11 bases. Germline CDR1 and CDR2: SGHTA and FQGTGA. The CDR3, as DNA: TGTGCCAGCAGCTTAATGGGGGGCCCGGAGACCCAGTACTTC. It codes for CASSLMGGPETQYF.

V gene TRBV6-5 combines with J gene TRBJ2-5, with a tentative D call TRBD1 (6 bases). The germline V gene encodes CDR1 MNHEY and CDR2 SVGAGI. This CDR3 is built from 14 residues. V was cut by 0 bases and J by 5 bases, with 10 bases left in between. The CDR3 bases are TGTGCCAGCAGTTACTCGGGGGCTATGGAGACCCAGTACTTC. It translates to CASSYSGAMETQYF.

In its sample, this clone was seen a few times. V is TRBV30 and J is TRBJ2-7; D is undetermined. The CDR3 consists of 10 residues. Germline-derived CDR1 and CDR2 are GTSNPN and SVGIG (reference sequence). The V gene lost 2 bases and the J gene lost 12 bases, with 11 bases spanning the gap. CDR3 nucleotides: TGTGCCTGGAGTCGAGTACGGACGTACTTC. Residues: CAWSRVRTYF.

The chain links TRBV7-9 to TRBJ2-3; D is undetermined. V was pared by 0 bases and J by 0 bases, with 10 bases between. CDR1 SEHNR and CDR2 FQNEAQ come from the germline V gene (reference sequence). The CDR3 has 16 residues. CDR3 nucleotide sequence: TGTGCCAGCAGCTTAGCGACCGCCTCTAGCACAGATACGCAGTATTTT. This encodes CASSLATASSTDTQYF.

The chain has TRBV19 and TRBJ2-7, with TRBD1 matching 7 bases. V lost 4 bases, J lost 6 bases, and 6 bases stayed unmatched. Germline V gives CDR1 LNHDA, CDR2 SQIVND (reference sequence). The CDR3 sequence is 13 residues long. CDR3 amino acids: CASSTTGVGEQYF. CDR3 DNA sequence: TGTGCCAGTAGTACCACAGGGGTGGGCGAGCAGTACTTC.

This clone turned up a few times. This chain uses TRBV11-1 with TRBJ1-2; 7 nucleotides line up with TRBD1. The CDR3 loop spans 13 amino acids. In germline, CDR1 is SGHAT, CDR2 FQDESV (reference sequence). V lost 5 bases, J lost 4 bases, and 4 bases stayed unmatched. CDR3 in amino acids: CASSAQGSYGYTF. In DNA, the CDR3 is TGTGCCAGCAGCGCACAGGGGAGCTATGGCTACACCTTC.

V usage is TRBV2 and J usage is TRBJ2-5, with TRBD1 matching over 7 bases. Per the germline V gene, CDR1 is SNHLY and CDR2 is FYNNEI. This CDR3 is built from 14 residues. Trimming at V came to 7 bases and at J to 2 bases, leaving 7 bases not matched to a gene. CDR3 DNA: TGTGCCAGCACCCATTGGGACAGACAAGAGACCCAGTACTTC. Translated, it gives CASTHWDRQETQYF.

The chain uses TRBV25-1 and TRBJ2-2, with TRBD2 as a possible D gene (6 bases). V was pared by 8 bases and J by 6 bases, with 13 bases between. The germline CDR1 and CDR2 sequences are MGHDK and SYGVNS. The CDR3 contains 13 residues. The CDR3 loop reads CASRRRGSGELFF. CDR3 DNA: TGTGCCAGCCGCCGGAGGGGATCCGGGGAGCTGTTTTTT. The full variable domain, with the rest looked up from reference TRBV25-1 and TRBJ2-2, is EADIYQTPRYLVIGTGKKITLECSQTMGHDKMYWYQQDPGMELHLIHYSYGVNSTEKGDLSSESTVSRIRTEHFPLTLESARPSHTSQYLCASRRRGSGELFFGEGSRLTVL.

Only a few counts were recorded for this clone. The J gene is TRBJ2-7, the V gene TRBV28; 7 bases line up with TRBD2. Germline values: CDR1 MDHEN, CDR2 SYDVKM. J gave up 5 bases and V 8 bases, and 3 bases lay outside the gene matches. CDR3 length: 11 amino acids. CDR3 sequence: CASSGRDEQYV. The CDR3 nucleotides read TGTGCCAGCTCTGGGAGGGACGAGCAGTACGTC.

Only a few counts were recorded for this clone. The chain has TRBV4-1 and TRBJ2-2; tentatively, D is TRBD1 (6 bases). CDR1 is MGHRA and CDR2 is YSYEKL in the germline V gene. CDR3 length equals 15 residues. V was clipped by 3 bases and J by 1 base, with 9 bases between them. This CDR3 is CASSQPDRNTGELFF. DNA of the CDR3: TGCGCCAGCAGCCAGCCGGACAGGAACACCGGGGAGCTGTTTTTT.

The V and J genes are TRBV4-1 and TRBJ2-5, with D perhaps matching TRBD1 or TRBD2 (5 bases each). CDR3 length equals 17 residues. Germline V CDR1 and CDR2: MGHRA, YSYEKL. Trimming removed 4 bases from V and 2 bases from J, with 20 bases in between. CDR3 sequence (DNA): TGCGCCAGCAGCCGCTCCGGGACCCGATTCAGACAAGAGACCCAGTACTTC. Translating gives CASSRSGTRFRQETQYF.

The chain has TRBV14 and TRBJ1-2; D is unclear. This CDR3 contains 13 residues. The germline V and J ends were trimmed by 6 bases and 3 bases, with 11 bases remaining between them. Germline CDR1 reads SGHDN; CDR2 reads FVKESK. Written as DNA, the CDR3 is TGTGCCAGCAGTCCCGACACGTACTATGGCTACACCTTC. Residues: CASSPDTYYGYTF.

This clone was detected a few times. V usage is TRBV6-5 and J usage is TRBJ1-2; D possibly corresponds to TRBD1 (6 bases). This CDR3 has 15 amino acids. Germline CDR1 MNHEY, CDR2 SVGAGI. V lost 4 bases and J lost 8, with 20 bases in between. In DNA form, the CDR3 reads TGTGCCAGCAGTTGGAGTTCTCGAACAGGGAACGGCTACACCTTC. It codes for CASSWSSRTGNGYTF.